One sample yielded the 25 T cell receptor beta chains listed below, sequenced in a study of blood T cell repertoires in COVID-19. Clones were sequenced by immunoSEQ multiplex PCR, and TCRdb holds only the in-frame ones, with some missing. The sample records approximately 490,000 clones, around 87% being singletons. The specimen was PBMCs or T cells enriched from blood (not recorded which). The receptors were gathered from a woman in her late teens or twenties who had recovered from COVID-19.

The chain carries TRBV5-1 and TRBJ2-2; tentative D call: TRBD1 (6 bases). The V gene lost 4 bases and the J gene lost 6 bases, with 16 bases spanning the gap. Germline V gene data show CDR1 as SGHRS and CDR2 as YFSETQ. CDR3 length: 15 residues. This CDR3 is CASSPQLQGSGELFF. CDR3 sequence (DNA): TGCGCCAGCAGCCCACAACTACAGGGTTCCGGGGAGCTGTTTTTT.

CDR3 in DNA: TGTGCCACCTTATCTGGGGCCAACGTCCTGACTTTC. Translating it yields CATLSGANVLTF. This chain links TRBV19 with TRBJ2-6, with no clear D. CDR1 LNHDA and CDR2 SQIVND come from the germline V gene (reference sequence). The CDR3 is 12 amino acids. V lost 10 bases, J lost 1 base, and 5 bases lay in between.

V and J are TRBV7-9 and TRBJ1-1, with TRBD1 matching 9 bases. V lost 7 bases, J lost 8 bases, and 14 bases stayed unmatched. This CDR3 region has 15 residues. CDR1 is SEHNR, CDR2 FQNEAQ, per germline (reference sequence). CDR3 protein: CASIKGVDRGGEAFF. Written as DNA, the CDR3 is TGTGCCAGCATTAAGGGAGTGGACAGGGGCGGAGAAGCTTTCTTT. Supplemented by reference TRBV7-9 and TRBJ1-1, the full variable domain reads DTGVSQNPRHKITKRGQNVTFRCDPISEHNRLYWYRQTLGQGPEFLTYFQNEAQLEKSRLLSDRFSAERPKGSFSTLEIQRTEQGDSAMYLCASIKGVDRGGEAFFGQGTRLTVV.

This clone was seen a few times. The chain joins TRBV28 to TRBJ1-3, with TRBD1 as a possible D gene (6 bases). The V gene lost 2 bases and the J gene lost 0 bases, with 14 bases spanning the gap. CDR3 size: 17 residues. CDR1 MDHEN and CDR2 SYDVKM come from the germline V gene. The CDR3 coding sequence is TGTGCCAGCAGTTTAGGCGGGGGGCTCGGCTCTGGAAACACCATATATTTT. It is translated as CASSLGGGLGSGNTIYF. Full variable domain (outside the CDR3, taken from reference TRBV28 and TRBJ1-3): DVKVTQSSRYLVKRTGEKVFLECVQDMDHENMFWYRQDPGLGLRLIYFSYDVKMKEKGDIPEGYSVSREKKERFSLILESASTNQTSMYLCASSLGGGLGSGNTIYFGEGSWLTVV.

This rearrangement joins TRBV10-1 to TRBJ2-5, with D perhaps TRBD1 (6 bases). Germline V gene lookup returns CDR1 WNHNN and CDR2 SYGVQD (reference sequence). The CDR3 extends over 13 amino acids. V lost 2 bases and J lost 4, with 8 bases in between. CDR3 amino acids: CASSEGRGETQYF. The CDR3 bases are TGCGCCAGCAGTGAGGGCAGGGGAGAGACCCAGTACTTC.

This chain connects TRBV5-1 to TRBJ1-1; 8 bases agree with TRBD1. V shed 9 bases and J 1 base; nucleotides not matched to a gene: 11. The V gene's germline CDR1 is SGHRS and CDR2 YFSETQ. The CDR3 extends over 15 amino acids. The CDR3 here is CATQQGVTGNTEAFF. CDR3 DNA: TGCGCCACTCAACAGGGGGTGACGGGGAACACTGAAGCTTTCTTT.

The chain employs TRBV7-2 and TRBJ1-1; TRBD1 might be the D (5 bases). Trimming pared 1 base from V and 1 base from J, leaving 7 bases between. CDR1 and CDR2 (germline): SGHTA, FQGNSA. This CDR3 is 14 amino acids long. CDR3 region: CASSLGGANTEAFF. The CDR3 DNA follows: TGTGCCAGCAGCTTAGGGGGCGCGAACACTGAAGCTTTCTTT.

The chain combines TRBV25-1 with TRBJ2-2, with no clear D. CDR3 length: 13 amino acids. V gave up 5 bases and J gave up 8 bases, with 12 bases separating them. CDR1 and CDR2 (germline): MGHDK, SYGVNS. The CDR3 nucleotides read TGTGCCAGCAGTAGTAGCCCCGTTGGGGAGCTGTTTTTT. Translated, it gives CASSSSPVGELFF. Full variable domain (outside the CDR3, taken from reference TRBV25-1 and TRBJ2-2): EADIYQTPRYLVIGTGKKITLECSQTMGHDKMYWYQQDPGMELHLIHYSYGVNSTEKGDLSSESTVSRIRTEHFPLTLESARPSHTSQYLCASSSSPVGELFFGEGSRLTVL.

This chain links TRBV2 with TRBJ1-2; D is perhaps TRBD1 (6 bases). The germline CDR1 and CDR2 sequences are SNHLY and FYNNEI. CDR3 length equals 14 residues. With 8 bases removed from V and 8 bases from J, the gap between germline ends came to 21 bases. For the CDR3, the DNA is TGTGCCAGCGAAACCGGGTCCAGGGGCGGGGGCTACACCTTC. Translation gives CASETGSRGGGYTF.

CDR3 DNA: TGTGCCAGCAGTTACTCGAACAGGAACGATGGCTACACCTTC. Translation: CASSYSNRNDGYTF. The V gene is TRBV6-5, the J gene TRBJ1-2, with D maybe TRBD1 (5 bases). Germline V CDR1 and CDR2: MNHEY, SVGAGI. Trimming left V 0 bases short and J 6 bases short, with 11 bases between. This CDR3 region has 14 residues.

The chain employs TRBV10-3 and TRBJ1-4; the D gene is possibly TRBD1 (6 bases). The V gene lost 4 bases and the J gene lost 8 bases, with 14 bases spanning the gap. Germline V gene data show CDR1 as ENHRY and CDR2 as SYGVKD. The CDR3 runs 14 residues. CDR3 region: CAISATEGEEKLFF. CDR3 bases: TGTGCCATCAGTGCCACTGAGGGGGAAGAAAAACTGTTTTTT.

The chain is built from TRBV5-5 and TRBJ1-1, with D unclear. The germline V gene has CDR1 SGHKS and CDR2 YYEKEE (reference sequence). The CDR3 contains 11 residues. The V end lost 0 bases, the J end lost 11 bases, and 8 bases lay between the germline ends. The CDR3 sequence is CASSLGLEAFF. Here the CDR3 DNA reads TGTGCCAGCAGCTTGGGCCTGGAGGCTTTCTTT.

CDR3 sequence reads: CAWSTLSDRDEQYF. CDR3 nucleotides: TGTGCCTGGAGCACTTTATCGGACAGGGACGAGCAGTACTTC. This rearrangement joins TRBV30 to TRBJ2-7; 8 bases agree with TRBD1. There are 14 residues in the CDR3. J lost 5 bases, V lost 3 bases, and 9 bases had no gene match. CDR1 and CDR2 (germline): GTSNPN, SVGIG (reference sequence).

The V gene is TRBV25-1, the J gene TRBJ2-5; possibly TRBD2 for D (6 bases). Germline assignment: CDR1 MGHDK and CDR2 SYGVNS. CDR3 length: 15 residues. Trimming took 8 bases from V and 5 from J, leaving 21 bases between them. In nucleotides, the CDR3 is TGTGCCAGCTCCCAGTACGGGGGTGGGATGGAGACCCAGTACTTC. Translating gives CASSQYGGGMETQYF.

The V gene is TRBV25-1, the J gene TRBJ1-2; D gene uncertain. This CDR3 region has 14 residues. Germline V gene lookup returns CDR1 MGHDK and CDR2 SYGVNS. V was shortened by 0 bases and J by 8 bases, with 13 bases between the two germline ends. The CDR3 spells CASSEYLEERGYTF. The CDR3 DNA follows: TGTGCCAGCAGTGAATATTTGGAGGAACGCGGCTACACCTTC.

The V and J genes are TRBV15 and TRBJ1-4; D gene uncertain. The V and J ends lost 4 bases and 8 bases respectively, with 17 bases between them. The CDR3 consists of 15 residues. Germline CDR1 is LNHNV and CDR2 is YYDKDF (reference sequence). For the CDR3, the DNA is TGTGCCACCAGCACCGAAAAAAGTAGGGAGGAAAAACTGTTTTTT. This sequence encodes CATSTEKSREEKLFF.

This rearrangement joins TRBV5-1 to TRBJ2-5; 11 nucleotides align to TRBD2. V shed 5 bases, J shed 4 bases, and the junction held 4 bases outside the gene matches. The V gene's germline CDR1 is SGHRS and CDR2 YFSETQ. This CDR3 has 14 amino acids. Here the CDR3 reads CASSTSGGRETQYF. In DNA form, the CDR3 reads TGCGCCAGCAGTACTAGCGGGGGTCGAGAGACCCAGTACTTC.

The genes are TRBV3-1 (or the pseudogene TRBV3-2) and TRBJ1-1; no reliable D call. The V gene lost 6 bases and the J gene lost 11 bases, with 22 bases spanning the gap. The CDR3 loop spans 14 amino acids. From germline, CDR1 is LGHDT and CDR2 YNNKEL (reference sequence). The DNA of the CDR3 is TGTGCCAGCAGTCCTGGTCCTCAATCGTCCTACGCTTTCTTT. Translation gives CASSPGPQSSYAFF.

The chain uses TRBV20-1 and TRBJ2-7, with D possibly matching TRBD1 (5 bases). Germline V lookup: CDR1 DFQATT, CDR2 SNEGSKA (reference sequence). V was pared by 2 bases and J by 7 bases, with 9 bases between. CDR3 length: 11 residues. CDR3 loop: CSARQGKEQYF. The DNA of the CDR3 is TGCAGTGCTAGACAGGGTAAAGAGCAGTACTTC.

This clone is a singleton in its sample. V and J are TRBV29-1 and TRBJ2-7; D gene ambiguous. Germline V gene data show CDR1 as SQVTM and CDR2 as ANQGSEA. V lost 6 bases, J lost 4 bases, and 13 bases lay in between. This CDR3 is 12 amino acids long. CDR3 residues: CSVTFTRYEQYF. The CDR3 DNA reads TGCAGCGTGACCTTCACGCGGTACGAGCAGTACTTC.

The genes are TRBV30 and TRBJ2-1; D not resolved. This CDR3 comprises 14 residues. CDR1 is GTSNPN and CDR2 is SVGIG in the germline V gene (reference sequence). V was pared by 2 bases and J by 4 bases, with 12 bases between. CDR3 protein: CAWSHDSFYNEQFF. The CDR3, as DNA: TGTGCCTGGAGTCACGACTCCTTTTACAATGAGCAGTTCTTC.

The sample holds a few counts of this clone. V gene TRBV9 combines with J gene TRBJ2-1; TRBD2 matches at 7 bases. CDR1 and CDR2 (germline): SGDLS, YYNGEE. This CDR3 spans 14 amino acids. The J segment lost 10 bases and the V segment lost 4 bases, leaving 11 bases of the junction unmatched. CDR3 in amino acids: CASSSQRGGNEQFF. The CDR3 DNA follows: TGTGCCAGCAGCTCCCAGAGGGGAGGGAACGAGCAGTTCTTC.

The chain uses TRBV2 and TRBJ1-6; D possibly corresponds to TRBD1 (6 bases). CDR3 length: 14 amino acids. Germline V gives CDR1 SNHLY, CDR2 FYNNEI. With 7 bases removed from V and 8 bases from J, the gap between germline ends came to 15 bases. CDR3 region: CASTKEQGDSPLHF. The CDR3 DNA reads as TGTGCCAGCACTAAGGAACAGGGCGATTCACCCCTCCACTTT.

This chain uses TRBV7-6 with TRBJ2-2; the match to TRBD2 covers 11 bases. After removal of 2 bases from V and 1 base from J, the junction contained 0 bases not matched to a gene. Germline-derived CDR1 and CDR2 are SGHVS and FNYEAQ. The CDR3 contains 16 residues. CDR3 region: CASSLTSGGNTGELFF. In nucleotides, the CDR3 is TGTGCCAGCAGCTTAACTAGCGGGGGGAACACCGGGGAGCTGTTTTTT.

The chain employs TRBV2 and TRBJ2-6; D not certain. Trimming removed 1 base at V and 4 bases at J, with 5 bases between. Germline V gene lookup returns CDR1 SNHLY and CDR2 FYNNEI. The CDR3 is 14 amino acids. CDR3 sequence: CASSEGQGANVLTF. CDR3 bases: TGTGCCAGCAGTGAAGGGCAGGGGGCCAACGTCCTGACTTTC.